The 24 T cell receptor beta chains presented below share a single source sample, sequenced in a study of graft-versus-host responses after intestinal transplantation. The authors processed graft tissue to release intraepithelial and lamina propria lymphocytes. Clones were sequenced by immunoSEQ multiplex PCR, and TCRdb holds only the in-frame ones, with some missing. The profile covers some 10,000 clones, with about 81% appearing a single time and around 22% taken by the ten largest. The material sequenced was ileum tissue, taken less than 550 days after intestinal transplant. The receptors originated from a human patient who received an intestinal transplant, so some T cells may come from the graft donor.

The CDR3 spells CASSGGQGLAGPQHF. DNA of the CDR3: TGTGCCAGCAGTGGGGGACAGGGATTGGCTGGGCCCCAGCATTTT. This sequence joins TRBV28 and TRBJ1-5, with 9 positions matching TRBD1. V lost 5 bases, J lost 9 bases, and 11 bases stayed unmatched. The germline CDR1 and CDR2 sequences are MDHEN and SYDVKM. The CDR3 totals 15 residues.

This clone was seen more than once but under ten times. The J gene is TRBJ2-5, the V gene TRBV5-6; D could derive from TRBD1 or TRBD2 (6 bases each). In germline, CDR1 is SGHDT, CDR2 YYEEEE. Trimming removed 0 bases from V and 7 bases from J, with 19 bases in between. The CDR3 length is 16 residues. The CDR3 DNA is TGTGCCAGCAGCTTGGACAGGGTAATCGGGAGTGGGACCCAGTACTTC. It codes for CASSLDRVIGSGTQYF.

This clone was observed a single time. The chain carries TRBV18 and TRBJ2-3, with 7 bases fitting TRBD1. The CDR3 length is 15 residues. J lost 3 bases, V lost 5 bases, and 8 bases had no gene match. Germline loops: CDR1 KGHSH, CDR2 LQKENI. DNA of the CDR3: TGTGCCAGCTCATTGGACAGGAGGTCTACAGATACGCAGTATTTT. This translates into CASSLDRRSTDTQYF.

The chain has TRBV18 and TRBJ2-3, with TRBD2 identical over 9 bases. J was trimmed by 4 bases and V by 0 bases; bases with no gene match: 14. The CDR3 length is 19 residues. Germline V gives CDR1 KGHSH, CDR2 LQKENI. The CDR3 coding sequence is TGTGCCAGCTCACCACCGGCCCCCTTGGCGGGAGGGTCCGCAGATACGCAGTATTTT. Protein product: CASSPPAPLAGGSADTQYF.

The J gene is TRBJ1-2, the V gene TRBV2; D possibly corresponds to TRBD1 (5 bases). The germline V gene has CDR1 SNHLY and CDR2 FYNNEI. The CDR3 sequence is 15 residues long. V was trimmed by 6 bases and J by 5 bases, leaving 19 bases between them. The CDR3 DNA sequence: TGTGCCAGCAGCTACACTGGGACCCCCGCATATGGCTACACCTTC. Translating it yields CASSYTGTPAYGYTF.

The rearrangement links TRBV27 to TRBJ2-5; the match to TRBD2 covers 7 bases. This CDR3 region has 15 residues. Trimming at V came to 8 bases and at J to 1 base, leaving 10 bases not matched to a gene. From germline, CDR1 is MNHEY and CDR2 SMNVEV (reference sequence). CDR3 region: CASARDGGFQETQYF. CDR3 in DNA: TGTGCCAGCGCCCGGGACGGGGGGTTCCAAGAGACCCAGTACTTC.

V and J are TRBV5-4 and TRBJ2-1, with D unresolved. The germline V gene encodes CDR1 SGHNT and CDR2 YYREEE (reference sequence). V lost 0 bases and J lost 8, with 3 bases in between. There are 11 residues in the CDR3. Here the CDR3 reads CASSLGYEQFF. CDR3 sequence (DNA): TGTGCCAGCAGCTTGGGGTATGAGCAGTTCTTC. Looking up the rest from reference TRBV5-4 and TRBJ2-1 gives the full variable domain: ETGVTQSPTHLIKTRGQQVTLRCSSQSGHNTVSWYQQALGQGPQFIFQYYREEENGRGNFPPRFSGLQFPNYSSELNVNALELDDSALYLCASSLGYEQFFGPGTRLTVL.

The rearrangement joins TRBV6-5 to TRBJ2-5; D might be TRBD2 (6 bases). Germline V gene sequence: CDR1 MNHEY, CDR2 SVGAGI. The V end was cut by 6 bases, the J end by 4 bases, with 18 bases between. This CDR3 contains 15 residues. CDR3 region: CASSQRRGIGETQYF. In DNA, the CDR3 is TGTGCCAGCAGCCAGCGGAGGGGAATAGGAGAGACCCAGTACTTC.

The chain links TRBV27 to TRBJ1-2; TRBD1 might be the D (6 bases). V was cut by 4 bases and J by 2 bases, with 8 bases left in between. This CDR3 is built from 13 residues. The V gene's germline CDR1 is MNHEY and CDR2 SMNVEV (reference sequence). Here the CDR3 DNA reads TGTGCCAGCAGTTCCGGGACAAACTATGGCTACACCTTC. This codes for CASSSGTNYGYTF.

This chain joins TRBV7-8 and TRBJ2-3; D is possibly TRBD2 (6 bases). V was shortened by 8 bases and J by 4 bases, with 16 bases between the two germline ends. The CDR3 is 14 residues long. The germline V gene encodes CDR1 SGHVS and CDR2 FQNEAQ. The DNA of the CDR3 is TGTGCCAGCGCGACCGGGAGTTTCCCAGATACGCAGTATTTT. It specifies CASATGSFPDTQYF.

This CDR3 reads CAISASGRGGTGELFF. CDR3 nucleotides: TGTGCCATCAGTGCCTCTGGACGTGGAGGGACCGGGGAGCTGTTTTTT. The V and J genes are TRBV10-3 and TRBJ2-2; TRBD2 is a possible D gene (6 bases). This CDR3 comprises 16 residues. Trimming removed 4 bases from V and 5 bases from J, with 17 bases in between. Germline V CDR1 and CDR2: ENHRY, SYGVKD.

V gene TRBV4-1 combines with J gene TRBJ1-5; possibly TRBD1 for D (5 bases). The CDR3 loop spans 15 amino acids. V was shortened by 1 base and J by 7 bases, with 14 bases between the two germline ends. Looked up from germline, CDR1 is MGHRA and CDR2 is YSYEKL. The CDR3: CASSQVTGVAQPQHF. In nucleotides, the CDR3 is TGCGCCAGCAGCCAAGTAACGGGGGTAGCCCAGCCCCAGCATTTT.

The table lists this clone with a count of one. V usage is TRBV6-1 and J usage is TRBJ2-7; D is ambiguous. Trimming stripped 0 bases from V and 0 bases from J, with 12 bases between. This CDR3 has 16 residues. Germline CDR1 and CDR2: MNHNS and SASEGT. CDR3 nucleotides: TGTGCCAGCAGTGAAGCAGGGCCTTATTCCTCCTACGAGCAGTACTTC. It translates to CASSEAGPYSSYEQYF.

V usage is TRBV6-6 and J usage is TRBJ2-7; the D gene could be TRBD1 or TRBD2 (7 bases each). The V gene lost 2 bases and the J gene lost 5 bases, with 19 bases spanning the gap. CDR1 MNHNY and CDR2 SVGAGI come from the germline V gene (reference sequence). The CDR3 sequence is 16 residues long. For the CDR3, the DNA is TGTGCCAGCAGTTACCCCCCATCAGGGGGGGCTGACGAGCAGTACTTC. Translated: CASSYPPSGGADEQYF.

The chain carries TRBV25-1 and TRBJ1-2; D may be TRBD1 (5 bases). Trimming took 3 bases from V and 12 from J, leaving 17 bases between them. The CDR3 runs to 13 residues. The germline CDR1 and CDR2 sequences are MGHDK and SYGVNS. Here the CDR3 DNA reads TGTGCCAGCAGTGACGCGGGACGGTCGTACCACACCTTC. Residues: CASSDAGRSYHTF.

The CDR3 region is CASSQGGGGTPYGYTF. CDR3 bases: TGTGCCAGCAGCCAAGGGGGTGGGGGTACCCCCTATGGCTACACCTTC. J is TRBJ1-2 and V is TRBV14, with TRBD1 as a possible D gene (5 bases). This CDR3 is built from 16 residues. Germline assignment: CDR1 SGHDN and CDR2 FVKESK. V shed 1 base and J shed 4 bases, with 16 bases lying between them.

This chain joins TRBV6-5 and TRBJ2-4, with D perhaps matching TRBD1 (5 bases). CDR1 and CDR2 (germline): MNHEY, SVGAGI. CDR3 length: 11 residues. V gave up 7 bases and J gave up 6 bases, with 7 bases separating them. As DNA, the CDR3 is TGTGCCAGCACCCAGGGAAACATTCAGTACTTC. This gives the protein CASTQGNIQYF.

The table lists this clone with a few counts. The V call is TRBV27, the J call TRBJ2-1; no reliable D call. This CDR3 has 13 amino acids. Germline V lookup: CDR1 MNHEY, CDR2 SMNVEV (reference sequence). The V end was cut by 2 bases, the J end by 2 bases, with 4 bases between. The CDR3 DNA reads as TGTGCCAGCAGTTTACTAGCCTACAATGAGCAGTTCTTC. Translation gives CASSLLAYNEQFF.

This clone was seen just once. A read error may account for a junction end that differs from germline. For the CDR3, the DNA is TGTGCCGGCAGTGAACTAGCGGGGGGGCCAGATACGCAGTATTTT. It codes for CAGSELAGGPDTQYF. The V call is TRBV6-1, the J call TRBJ2-3; TRBD2 aligns across 13 bases. The CDR3 runs 15 residues. The germline V gene has CDR1 MNHNS and CDR2 SASEGT.

The chain combines TRBV9 with TRBJ1-1, with 7 bases lining up with TRBD1. Trimming removed 4 bases from V and 4 bases from J; junction bases left unmatched: 10. Germline V CDR1 and CDR2: SGDLS, YYNGEE. This CDR3 is 15 amino acids long. In DNA form, the CDR3 reads TGTGCCAGCAGCCCCAATCCCCGGGACAGCACTGAAGCTTTCTTT. Its protein product is CASSPNPRDSTEAFF.

A single count supports this clone. The rearrangement joins TRBV2 to TRBJ1-2, with 9 bases aligning to TRBD1. After removal of 7 bases from V and 4 bases from J, the junction contained 7 bases not matched to a gene. The CDR3 loop spans 14 amino acids. Germline loops: CDR1 SNHLY, CDR2 FYNNEI. The CDR3 nucleotides are TGTGCCAGCACAGACAGGGGGTCGTTCTATGGCTACACCTTC. It is translated as CASTDRGSFYGYTF.

This chain connects TRBV13 to TRBJ2-2; D possibly corresponds to TRBD2 (6 bases). Per the germline V gene, CDR1 is PRHDT and CDR2 is FYEKMQ (reference sequence). This CDR3 contains 15 residues. Trimming stripped 3 bases from V and 6 bases from J, with 14 bases between. As DNA, the CDR3 is TGTGCCAGCAGCTTGGAGGGTCCCCCATCCGGGGAGCTGTTTTTT. Translation: CASSLEGPPSGELFF.

J is TRBJ2-3 and V is TRBV19; D not resolved. Trimming left V 3 bases short and J 1 base short, with 14 bases between. The CDR3 is 16 amino acids. Germline CDR1 is LNHDA and CDR2 is SQIVND (reference sequence). The CDR3 region has the DNA TGTGCCAGTAGTATTCCACCCCCTATTGGCACAGATACGCAGTATTTT. Translating it yields CASSIPPPIGTDTQYF.

CDR3 nucleotide sequence: TGCAGCGTCCGGGGGACAGGTGGAGAGACCCAGTACTTC. Its protein is CSVRGTGGETQYF. The chain recombines TRBV29-1 with TRBJ2-5; 8 bases are shared with TRBD1. Looked up from germline, CDR1 is SQVTM and CDR2 is ANQGSEA. The CDR3 is 13 amino acids. V lost 6 bases and J lost 4; bases outside the gene matches: 7.